The 21 T cell receptor beta chains in this list originate from one sample, sequenced in a study of blood T cell repertoires in COVID-19. The method was immunoSEQ multiplex PCR; TCRdb's version includes in-frame clones alone and lacks a portion of them. The data contain about 380,000 clones, approximately 84% of them singletons. The sample comprised PBMCs or T cells enriched from blood (not recorded which). The receptors come from a woman in her 30s who had recovered from COVID-19.

The CDR3 loop is CASSRVGSTEAFF. CDR3 bases: TGTGCCAGCAGCCGGGTAGGGAGCACTGAAGCTTTCTTT. The chain has TRBV3-1 (or the pseudogene TRBV3-2) and TRBJ1-1, with unresolved D. This CDR3 has 13 residues. Between the trimmed V and J ends, which lost 4 bases and 4 bases, there was a span of 10 bases. CDR1 is LGHDT and CDR2 is YNNKEL in the germline V gene (reference sequence).

The chain recombines TRBV5-1 with TRBJ1-5; no firm D call. CDR1 is SGHRS, CDR2 YFSETQ, per germline. V was clipped by 2 bases and J by 5 bases, with 11 bases between them. There are 14 residues in the CDR3. As DNA, the CDR3 is TGCGCCAGCAGCTTAAGCGGTTTTGATCAGCCCCAGCATTTT. Translation gives CASSLSGFDQPQHF.

The J gene is TRBJ1-2, the V gene TRBV5-4, with D possibly being TRBD1 (5 bases). This CDR3 contains 14 residues. Germline V gene data show CDR1 as SGHNT and CDR2 as YYREEE (reference sequence). The V end was cut by 4 bases, the J end by 0 bases, with 10 bases between. For the CDR3, the DNA is TGTGCCAGCAGCCCGATACAGGCTAACTATGGCTACACCTTC. Translating it yields CASSPIQANYGYTF.

The chain couples TRBV14 to TRBJ1-5, with TRBD1 matching 9 bases. The V gene's germline CDR1 is SGHDN and CDR2 FVKESK. CDR3 length: 15 amino acids. V gave up 3 bases and J gave up 4 bases; unmatched junction bases: 4. The chain's CDR3 is CASSQGTGSNQPQHF. CDR3 coding DNA: TGTGCCAGCAGCCAGGGGACAGGGTCAAATCAGCCCCAGCATTTT.

The genes are TRBV2 and TRBJ1-4; 8 bases align to TRBD1. CDR3 length: 15 residues. CDR1 and CDR2 (germline): SNHLY, FYNNEI. J lost 2 bases, V lost 7 bases, and 6 bases had no gene match. The DNA of the CDR3 is TGTGCCAGCAACGGACAGGGAAACACTAATGAAAAACTGTTTTTT. It yields the protein CASNGQGNTNEKLFF.

The V gene is TRBV27, the J gene TRBJ2-3, with TRBD1 matching 9 bases. The germline gives CDR1 MNHEY, CDR2 SMNVEV (reference sequence). V shed 4 bases and J 10 bases; nucleotides not matched to a gene: 9. The CDR3 has 14 amino acids. CDR3 nucleotide sequence: TGTGCCAGCAGTTGGACAGGGGTGGTGGATGCGCAGTATTTT. It is translated as CASSWTGVVDAQYF.

The DNA of the CDR3 is TGTGCCAGCAGTTATACAGGGGGTGTCTATGGCTACACCTTC. It specifies CASSYTGGVYGYTF. The chain employs TRBV11-2 and TRBJ1-2, with 8 bases fitting TRBD1. The V and J ends lost 6 bases and 4 bases, in that order; junction bases with no gene match: 7. Per the germline V gene, CDR1 is SGHAT and CDR2 is FQNNGV. The CDR3 totals 14 residues.

The chain is built from TRBV21-1 and TRBJ2-7; the table's D gene call, TRBD2, was not cross checked with the DNA. TRBV21-1 is tagged as a pseudogene. CDR3 length: 14 residues. As DNA, the CDR3 is TGTGCCAGCAGCAAACCCACTAGGTCTTACGAGCAGTACTTC. Translated, it gives CASSKPTRSYEQYF.

The CDR3 DNA is TGTGCCAGCAGCTTGGGCGGGGGTCCCTACAATGAGCAGTTCTTC. This gives the protein CASSLGGGPYNEQFF. The rearrangement joins TRBV5-6 to TRBJ2-1; TRBD2 matches at 7 bases. Germline-derived CDR1 and CDR2 are SGHDT and YYEEEE. J lost 2 bases, V lost 0 bases, and 2 bases had no gene match. The CDR3 covers 15 residues.

The chain recombines TRBV11-2 with TRBJ1-1, with a tentative D call TRBD1 (5 bases). Germline V gene sequence: CDR1 SGHAT, CDR2 FQNNGV. V was clipped by 5 bases and J by 5 bases, with 9 bases between them. The CDR3 runs 12 residues. Here the CDR3 reads CASSNQGTEAFF. The CDR3 DNA sequence: TGTGCCAGCAGCAATCAGGGAACTGAAGCTTTCTTT.

The chain couples TRBV27 to TRBJ2-3, with 7 bases aligning to TRBD2. The germline V gene has CDR1 MNHEY and CDR2 SMNVEV (reference sequence). The V gene end was trimmed by 2 bases and the J gene end by 2 bases; junction bases not matched to a gene: 1. The CDR3 runs to 14 residues. The chain's CDR3 is CASSLLAVTDTQYF. The CDR3 coding sequence is TGTGCCAGCAGTTTACTAGCGGTCACAGATACGCAGTATTTT.

This rearrangement joins TRBV6-1 to TRBJ2-1; 8 bases align to TRBD2. The germline V gene has CDR1 MNHNS and CDR2 SASEGT. The CDR3 sequence is 16 residues long. V dropped 2 bases and J dropped 7; count of bases not matched to a gene: 10. CDR3 sequence reads: CASSEKGAGAPNEQFF. The CDR3 DNA reads TGTGCCAGCAGTGAAAAGGGAGCGGGAGCTCCGAATGAGCAGTTCTTC.

The chain has TRBV19 and TRBJ2-2; TRBD2 might be the D (5 bases). CDR3 length equals 14 residues. V lost 3 bases and J lost 7, with 12 bases in between. Germline V gives CDR1 LNHDA, CDR2 SQIVND (reference sequence). The CDR3 loop reads CASSMSLVGGELFF. CDR3 bases: TGTGCCAGTAGTATGTCACTAGTCGGCGGGGAGCTGTTTTTT.

This chain links TRBV28 with TRBJ1-2, with D uncertain. CDR3 length: 12 amino acids. The V gene's germline CDR1 is MDHEN and CDR2 SYDVKM. The V end lost 5 bases, the J end lost 6 bases, and 10 bases lay between the germline ends. The CDR3 loop is CASSPSTHGYTF. For the CDR3, the DNA is TGTGCCAGCAGTCCGTCAACACATGGCTACACCTTC.

The gene calls are TRBV4-1 and TRBJ1-5; D is unresolved. CDR3 size: 15 residues. The germline V and J ends were trimmed by 4 bases and 4 bases, with 14 bases remaining between them. CDR1 is MGHRA and CDR2 is YSYEKL in the germline V gene. CDR3 DNA sequence: TGCGCCAGCAGCCCGGGATTTTTGGGGAATCAGCCCCAGCATTTT. This translates into CASSPGFLGNQPQHF.

Only a few counts were recorded for this clone. V and J are TRBV5-6 and TRBJ2-2, with D uncertain. V gave up 3 bases and J gave up 7 bases, with 7 bases separating them. Germline CDR1 and CDR2: SGHDT and YYEEEE. The CDR3 sequence is 12 residues long. For the CDR3, the DNA is TGTGCCAGCAGCTCGGCGGTCGGGGAGCTGTTTTTT. Protein sequence: CASSSAVGELFF.

The gene calls are TRBV19 and TRBJ1-6, with 7 positions matching TRBD1. J was trimmed by 9 bases and V by 5 bases; bases with no gene match: 4. Germline loops: CDR1 LNHDA, CDR2 SQIVND (reference sequence). There are 13 residues in the CDR3. CDR3 in DNA: TGTGCCAGTAGTGGACAGGTTCGTTCACCCCTCCACTTT. Its protein is CASSGQVRSPLHF.

The chain joins TRBV3-1 (or the pseudogene TRBV3-2) to TRBJ1-1; TRBD1 might be the D (5 bases). From germline, CDR1 is LGHDT and CDR2 YNNKEL (reference sequence). This CDR3 spans 15 amino acids. V was pared by 0 bases and J by 2 bases, with 10 bases between. In DNA, the CDR3 is TGTGCCAGCAGCCAAGATCGGGGGGAAAACACTGAAGCTTTCTTT. This encodes CASSQDRGENTEAFF.

The J gene is TRBJ1-1, the V gene TRBV5-6; TRBD1 matches at 9 bases. This CDR3 has 13 residues. Trimming at V came to 5 bases and at J to 5 bases, leaving 4 bases not matched to a gene. Germline CDR1 SGHDT, CDR2 YYEEEE. The CDR3 spells CASSYRGRTEAFF. The CDR3 DNA follows: TGTGCCAGCAGTTACAGGGGGCGAACTGAAGCTTTCTTT. The full variable domain, its missing parts supplied by reference TRBV5-6 and TRBJ1-1, is DAGVTQSPTHLIKTRGQQVTLRCSPKSGHDTVSWYQQALGQGPQFIFQYYEEEERQRGNFPDRFSGHQFPNYSSELNVNALLLGDSALYLCASSYRGRTEAFFGQGTRLTVV.

The J gene is TRBJ2-7, the V gene TRBV5-4, with D perhaps matching TRBD2 (6 bases). CDR3 size: 13 residues. The V end was cut by 2 bases, the J end by 6 bases, with 12 bases between. CDR1 is SGHNT and CDR2 is YYREEE in the germline V gene (reference sequence). The CDR3 sequence is CASSLRGLGEQYF. CDR3 DNA: TGTGCCAGCAGCTTACGGGGGTTGGGCGAGCAGTACTTC.

The V and J genes are TRBV7-9 and TRBJ2-7; the D gene is possibly TRBD2 (5 bases). The V end was cut by 0 bases, the J end by 0 bases, with 9 bases between. The CDR3 consists of 15 residues. Germline loops: CDR1 SEHNR, CDR2 FQNEAQ (reference sequence). CDR3 nucleotide sequence: TGTGCCAGCAGCTTAGCATTTGGGAGCTCCTACGAGCAGTACTTC. Translation: CASSLAFGSSYEQYF.